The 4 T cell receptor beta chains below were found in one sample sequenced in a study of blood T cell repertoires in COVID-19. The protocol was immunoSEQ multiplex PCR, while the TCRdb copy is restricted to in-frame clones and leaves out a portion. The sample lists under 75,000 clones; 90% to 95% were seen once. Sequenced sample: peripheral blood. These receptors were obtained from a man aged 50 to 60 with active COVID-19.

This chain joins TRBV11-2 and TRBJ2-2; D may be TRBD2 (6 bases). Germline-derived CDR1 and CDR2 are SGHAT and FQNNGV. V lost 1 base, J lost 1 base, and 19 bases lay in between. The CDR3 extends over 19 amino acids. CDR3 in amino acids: CASSLVSFLEGRNTGELFF. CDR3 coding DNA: TGTGCCAGCAGCTTAGTGAGTTTTTTGGAGGGGCGGAACACCGGGGAGCTGTTTTTT.

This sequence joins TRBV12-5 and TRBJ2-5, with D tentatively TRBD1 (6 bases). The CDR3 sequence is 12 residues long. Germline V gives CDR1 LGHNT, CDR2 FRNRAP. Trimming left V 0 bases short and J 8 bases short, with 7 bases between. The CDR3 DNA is TGTGCTAGTGGTTTGGTACAGGGCACCCAGTACTTC. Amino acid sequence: CASGLVQGTQYF.

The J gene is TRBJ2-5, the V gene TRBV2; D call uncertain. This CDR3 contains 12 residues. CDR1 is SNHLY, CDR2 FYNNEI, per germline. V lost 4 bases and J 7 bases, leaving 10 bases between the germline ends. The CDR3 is CASSVLQATQYF. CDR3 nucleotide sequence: TGTGCCAGCAGTGTCCTCCAGGCGACCCAGTACTTC.

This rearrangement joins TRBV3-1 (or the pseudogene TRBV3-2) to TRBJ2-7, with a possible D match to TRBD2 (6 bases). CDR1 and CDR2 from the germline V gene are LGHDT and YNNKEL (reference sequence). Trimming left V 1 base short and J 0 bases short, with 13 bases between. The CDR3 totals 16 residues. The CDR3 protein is CASSQGGRGTSYEQYF. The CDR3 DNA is TGTGCCAGCAGCCAAGGCGGACGGGGGACCTCCTACGAGCAGTACTTC.